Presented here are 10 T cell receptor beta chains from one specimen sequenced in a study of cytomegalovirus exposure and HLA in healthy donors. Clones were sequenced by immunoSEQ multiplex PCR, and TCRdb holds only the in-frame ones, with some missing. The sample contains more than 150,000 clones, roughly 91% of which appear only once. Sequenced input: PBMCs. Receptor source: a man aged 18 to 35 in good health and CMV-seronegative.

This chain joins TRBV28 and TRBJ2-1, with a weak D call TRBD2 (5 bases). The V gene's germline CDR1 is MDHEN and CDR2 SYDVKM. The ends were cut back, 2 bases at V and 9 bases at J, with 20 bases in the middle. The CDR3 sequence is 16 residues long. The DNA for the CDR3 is TGTGCCAGCAGTTTAGATGCCGGGATTTTTTTGGGTGAGCAGTTCTTC. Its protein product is CASSLDAGIFLGEQFF.

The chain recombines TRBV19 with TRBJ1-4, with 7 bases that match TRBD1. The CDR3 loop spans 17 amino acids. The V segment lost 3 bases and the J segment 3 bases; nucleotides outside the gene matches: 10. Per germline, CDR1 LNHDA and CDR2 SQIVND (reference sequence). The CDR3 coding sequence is TGTGCCAGTAGTATGTGGACTTGGGACAGTCCTAATGAAAAACTGTTTTTT. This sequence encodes CASSMWTWDSPNEKLFF.

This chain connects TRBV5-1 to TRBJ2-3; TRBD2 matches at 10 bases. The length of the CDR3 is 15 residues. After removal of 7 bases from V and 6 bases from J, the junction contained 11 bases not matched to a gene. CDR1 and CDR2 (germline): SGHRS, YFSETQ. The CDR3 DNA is TGCGCCAGCGTGGATGAGCTAGCGGGGGATGATACGCAGTATTTT. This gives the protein CASVDELAGDDTQYF.

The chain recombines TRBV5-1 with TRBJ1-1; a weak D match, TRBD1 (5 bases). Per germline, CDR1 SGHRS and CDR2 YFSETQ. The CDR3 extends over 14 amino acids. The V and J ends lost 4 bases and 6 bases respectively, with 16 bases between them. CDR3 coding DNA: TGCGCCAGCAGCCGGGGAGGCGGGGCGCCTGAAGCTTTCTTT. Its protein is CASSRGGGAPEAFF.

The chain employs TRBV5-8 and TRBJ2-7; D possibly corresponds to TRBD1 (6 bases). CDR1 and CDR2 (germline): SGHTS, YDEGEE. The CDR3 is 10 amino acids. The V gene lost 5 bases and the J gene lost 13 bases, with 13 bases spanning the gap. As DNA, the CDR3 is TGTGCCAGCAGACCAGGGGCCCCTTACTTC. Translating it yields CASRPGAPYF.

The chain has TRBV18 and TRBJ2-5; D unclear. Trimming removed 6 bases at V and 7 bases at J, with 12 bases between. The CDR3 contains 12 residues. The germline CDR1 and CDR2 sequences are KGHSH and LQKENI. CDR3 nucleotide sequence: TGTGCCAGCTCCCCTGACTTTGGGACCCAGTACTTC. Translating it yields CASSPDFGTQYF.

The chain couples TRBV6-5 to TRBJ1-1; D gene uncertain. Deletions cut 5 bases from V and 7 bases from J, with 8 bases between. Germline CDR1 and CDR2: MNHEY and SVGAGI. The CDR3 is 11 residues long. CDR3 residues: CASSNSFEAFF. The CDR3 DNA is TGTGCCAGCAGTAACAGCTTTGAAGCTTTCTTT.

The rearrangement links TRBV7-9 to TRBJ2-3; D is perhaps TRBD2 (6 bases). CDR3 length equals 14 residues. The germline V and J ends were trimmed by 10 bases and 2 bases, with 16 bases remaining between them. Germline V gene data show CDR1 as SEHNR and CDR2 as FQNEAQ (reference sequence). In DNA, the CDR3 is TGTGCCACCCCGGGGCTAGCGTCCACAGATACGCAGTATTTT. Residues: CATPGLASTDTQYF.

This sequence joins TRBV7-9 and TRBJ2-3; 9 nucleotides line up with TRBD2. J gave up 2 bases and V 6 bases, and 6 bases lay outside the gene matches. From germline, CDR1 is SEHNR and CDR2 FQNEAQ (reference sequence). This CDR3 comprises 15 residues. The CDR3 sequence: CASRLTSGHTDTQYF. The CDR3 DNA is TGTGCCAGCAGGCTGACTAGCGGACACACAGATACGCAGTATTTT.

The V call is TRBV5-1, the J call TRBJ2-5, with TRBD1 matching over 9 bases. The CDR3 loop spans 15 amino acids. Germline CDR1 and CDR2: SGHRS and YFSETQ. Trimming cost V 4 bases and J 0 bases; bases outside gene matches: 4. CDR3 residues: CASSRTGDYQETQYF. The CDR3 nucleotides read TGCGCCAGCAGCAGGACAGGGGACTACCAAGAGACCCAGTACTTC.